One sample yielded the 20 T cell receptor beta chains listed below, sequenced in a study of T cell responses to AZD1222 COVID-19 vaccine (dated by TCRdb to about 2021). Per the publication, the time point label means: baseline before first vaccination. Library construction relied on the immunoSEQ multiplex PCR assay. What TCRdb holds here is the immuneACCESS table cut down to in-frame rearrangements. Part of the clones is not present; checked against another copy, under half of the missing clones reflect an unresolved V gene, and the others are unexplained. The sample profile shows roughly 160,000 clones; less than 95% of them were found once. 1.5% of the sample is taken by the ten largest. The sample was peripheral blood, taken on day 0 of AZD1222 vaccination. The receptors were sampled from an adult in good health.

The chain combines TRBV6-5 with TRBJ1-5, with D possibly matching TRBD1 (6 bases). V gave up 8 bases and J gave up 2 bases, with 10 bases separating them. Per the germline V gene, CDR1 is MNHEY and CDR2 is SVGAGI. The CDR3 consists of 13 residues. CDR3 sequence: CASRGAGNQPQHF. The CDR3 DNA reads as TGTGCCAGCCGGGGGGCGGGCAATCAGCCCCAGCATTTT.

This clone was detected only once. In DNA, the CDR3 is TGTGCCAGCAGCCAAGATAACGTGGCAGTCTATGGCTACACCTTC. It translates to CASSQDNVAVYGYTF. The chain has TRBV3-1 (or the pseudogene TRBV3-2) and TRBJ1-2; no clear D gene. Looked up from germline, CDR1 is LGHDT and CDR2 is YNNKEL (reference sequence). The V and J ends lost 0 bases and 4 bases respectively, with 12 bases between them. CDR3 length: 15 amino acids.

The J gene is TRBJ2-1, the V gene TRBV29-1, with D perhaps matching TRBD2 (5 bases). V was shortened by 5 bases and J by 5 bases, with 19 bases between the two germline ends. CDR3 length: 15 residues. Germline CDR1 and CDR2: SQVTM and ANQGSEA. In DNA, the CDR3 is TGCAGCGTTCTTTTCCTAGCCGTCCTTAACAATGAGCAGTTCTTC. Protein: CSVLFLAVLNNEQFF.

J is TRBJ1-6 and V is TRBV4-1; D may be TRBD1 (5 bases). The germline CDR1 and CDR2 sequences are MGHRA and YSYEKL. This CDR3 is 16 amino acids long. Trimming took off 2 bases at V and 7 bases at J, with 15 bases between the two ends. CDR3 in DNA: TGCGCCAGCAGCCAACCTCGAGAAGGGGTGAATTCACCCCTCCACTTT. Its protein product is CASSQPREGVNSPLHF.

The CDR3 bases are TGTGCCAGCAGCTTAGCCGGGACTACACAAGAGACCCAGTACTTC. Protein: CASSLAGTTQETQYF. The chain combines TRBV11-2 with TRBJ2-5; 7 positions agree with TRBD2. Per germline, CDR1 SGHAT and CDR2 FQNNGV. The CDR3 sequence is 15 residues long. Losses at the gene ends were 1 base for V and 2 bases for J; bases not matched to a gene: 4.

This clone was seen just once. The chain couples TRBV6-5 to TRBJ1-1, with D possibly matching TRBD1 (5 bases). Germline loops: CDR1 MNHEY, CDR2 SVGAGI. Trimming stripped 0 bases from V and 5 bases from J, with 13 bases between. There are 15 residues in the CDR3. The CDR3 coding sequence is TGTGCCAGCAGTTACTCGATCGGGGGAGGTACTGAAGCTTTCTTT. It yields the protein CASSYSIGGGTEAFF.

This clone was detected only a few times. The CDR3 DNA is TGTGCCAGCAGCTTTGGGGCAGAGCAGCCCCAGCATTTT. It encodes CASSFGAEQPQHF. This sequence joins TRBV7-6 and TRBJ1-5, with D maybe TRBD1 (5 bases). This CDR3 spans 13 amino acids. Per the germline V gene, CDR1 is SGHVS and CDR2 is FNYEAQ. V was clipped by 3 bases and J by 7 bases, with 10 bases between them.

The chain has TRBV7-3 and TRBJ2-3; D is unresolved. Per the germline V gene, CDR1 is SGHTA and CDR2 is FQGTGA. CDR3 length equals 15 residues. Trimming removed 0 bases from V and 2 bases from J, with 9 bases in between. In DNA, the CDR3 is TGTGCCAGCAGCTTAACTGGCAGTCTCACAGATACGCAGTATTTT. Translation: CASSLTGSLTDTQYF.

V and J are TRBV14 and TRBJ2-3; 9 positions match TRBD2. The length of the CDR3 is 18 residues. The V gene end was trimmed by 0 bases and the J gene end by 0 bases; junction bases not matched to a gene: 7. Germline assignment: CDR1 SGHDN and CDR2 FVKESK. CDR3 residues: CASSQDVASGESTDTQYF. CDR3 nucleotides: TGTGCCAGCAGCCAAGATGTGGCTAGCGGGGAGAGCACAGATACGCAGTATTTT.

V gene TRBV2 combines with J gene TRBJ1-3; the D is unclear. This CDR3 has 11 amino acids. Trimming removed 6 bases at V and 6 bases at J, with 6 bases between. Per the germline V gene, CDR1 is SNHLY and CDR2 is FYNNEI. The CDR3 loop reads CASSRQNTIYF. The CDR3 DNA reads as TGTGCCAGCAGCAGACAAAACACCATATATTTT.

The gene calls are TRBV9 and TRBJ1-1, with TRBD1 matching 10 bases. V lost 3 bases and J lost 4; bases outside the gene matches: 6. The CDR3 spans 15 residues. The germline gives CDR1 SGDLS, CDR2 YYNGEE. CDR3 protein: CASSAPGQGSTEAFF. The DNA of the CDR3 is TGTGCCAGCAGCGCCCCGGGACAGGGGAGCACTGAAGCTTTCTTT.

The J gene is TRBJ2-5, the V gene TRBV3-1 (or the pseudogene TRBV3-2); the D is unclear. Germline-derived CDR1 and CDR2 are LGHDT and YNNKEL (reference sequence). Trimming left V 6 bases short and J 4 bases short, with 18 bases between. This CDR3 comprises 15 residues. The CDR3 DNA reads TGTGCCAGCAGGACCCAGGTAGGCCCTCGAGAGACCCAGTACTTC. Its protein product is CASRTQVGPRETQYF.

The CDR3 DNA is TGTGCCAGCAGCTCGACGTACGAGCAGTACTTC. It encodes CASSSTYEQYF. The V gene is TRBV11-3, the J gene TRBJ2-7; the D is unclear. V lost 4 bases and J lost 4, with 5 bases in between. Germline lookup yields CDR1 SGHNT and CDR2 YENEEA. This CDR3 has 11 amino acids.

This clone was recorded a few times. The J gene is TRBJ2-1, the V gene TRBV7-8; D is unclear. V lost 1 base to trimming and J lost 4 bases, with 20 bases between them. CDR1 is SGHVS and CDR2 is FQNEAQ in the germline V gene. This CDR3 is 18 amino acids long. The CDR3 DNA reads TGTGCCAGCAGCTTAGAGCCCTTTAGCCTACTCACATACAATGAGCAGTTCTTC. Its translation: CASSLEPFSLLTYNEQFF.

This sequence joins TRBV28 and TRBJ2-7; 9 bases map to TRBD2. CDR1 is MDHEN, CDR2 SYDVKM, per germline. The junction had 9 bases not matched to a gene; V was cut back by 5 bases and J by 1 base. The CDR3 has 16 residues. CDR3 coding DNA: TGTGCCAGCAGTCCCATGACTAGCGGCACTTCCTACGAGCAGTACTTC. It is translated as CASSPMTSGTSYEQYF.

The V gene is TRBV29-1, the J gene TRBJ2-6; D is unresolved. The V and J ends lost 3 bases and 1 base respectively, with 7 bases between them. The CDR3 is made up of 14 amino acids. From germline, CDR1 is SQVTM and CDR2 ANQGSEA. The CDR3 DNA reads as TGCAGCGTTGATTTTGGATCTGGGGCCAACGTCCTGACTTTC. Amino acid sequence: CSVDFGSGANVLTF.

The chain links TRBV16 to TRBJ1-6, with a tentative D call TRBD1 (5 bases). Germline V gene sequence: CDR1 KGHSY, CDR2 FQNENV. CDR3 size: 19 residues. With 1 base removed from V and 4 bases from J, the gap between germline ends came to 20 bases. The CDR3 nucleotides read TGTGCCAGCAGCCAATGGGAGGGGACGCACAGCCGGTATAATTCACCCCTCCACTTT. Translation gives CASSQWEGTHSRYNSPLHF.

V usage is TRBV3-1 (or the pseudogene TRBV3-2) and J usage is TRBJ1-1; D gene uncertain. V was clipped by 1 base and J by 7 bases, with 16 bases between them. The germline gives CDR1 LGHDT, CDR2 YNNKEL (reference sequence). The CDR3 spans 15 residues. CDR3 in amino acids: CASSQGGQVIGEAFF. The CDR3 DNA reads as TGTGCCAGCAGCCAAGGAGGGCAGGTGATAGGTGAAGCTTTCTTT.

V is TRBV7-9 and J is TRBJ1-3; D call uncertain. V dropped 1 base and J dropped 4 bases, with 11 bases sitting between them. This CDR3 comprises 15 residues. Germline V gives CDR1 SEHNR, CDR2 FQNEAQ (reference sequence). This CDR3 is CASSLEGSSGNTIYF. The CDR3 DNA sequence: TGTGCCAGCAGCTTAGAAGGGTCTTCCGGAAACACCATATATTTT.

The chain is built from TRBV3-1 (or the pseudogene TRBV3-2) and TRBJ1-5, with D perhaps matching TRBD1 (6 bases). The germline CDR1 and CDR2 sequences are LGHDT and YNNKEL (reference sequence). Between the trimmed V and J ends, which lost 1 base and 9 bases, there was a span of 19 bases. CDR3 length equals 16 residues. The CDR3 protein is CASSQGLILGARPQHF. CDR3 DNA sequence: TGTGCCAGCAGCCAAGGCTTGATATTGGGGGCGCGGCCCCAGCATTTT.